The 18 T cell receptor beta chains presented below share a single source sample, sequenced in a study of CD8 T cells in Susac syndrome. Reverse transcription of about 0.5 to 1 ug RNA used random hexamers. One entry per CDR3 protein, called by TCRdb with MiXCR from the immunoSEQ multiplex PCR reads. The sample consists of 120,000 to 150,000 distinct CDR3 sequences, approximately 94% of them appearing once. Sequencing was done on a sample of CD4+ T cells from PBMCs. The receptors were gathered from a human donor in good health.

This clonotype was counted a single time. In DNA form, the CDR3 reads TGTGCCAGCGGACAGGGAGAAAATCAGCCCCAGCATTTT. This gives the protein CASGQGENQPQHF. The chain is built from TRBV27 and TRBJ1-5; 8 bases align to TRBD1. CDR1 and CDR2 from the germline V gene are MNHEY and SMNVEV (reference sequence). The CDR3 runs to 13 residues. J was trimmed by 4 bases and V by 8 bases; bases with no gene match: 4.

The rearrangement uses TRBV15 and TRBJ2-2, with 9 bases that match TRBD2. V trimming: 10 bases; J trimming: 4 bases; junction bases outside the gene matches: 16. This CDR3 is built from 17 residues. From germline, CDR1 is LNHNV and CDR2 YYDKDF (reference sequence). The CDR3 loop is CAIRSSGSGRSTGELFF. The CDR3 DNA is TGTGCCATCAGATCAAGCGGAAGCGGGAGGTCCACCGGGGAGCTGTTTTTT.

The chain carries TRBV6-6 and TRBJ2-1; possibly TRBD2 for D (6 bases). CDR1 is MNHNY, CDR2 SVGAGI, per germline (reference sequence). V lost 6 bases to trimming and J lost 0 bases, with 12 bases between them. The CDR3 consists of 15 residues. The CDR3 nucleotides are TGTGCCAGCAGACCAGGGCGGGGCTCCTACAATGAGCAGTTCTTC. This encodes CASRPGRGSYNEQFF.

This chain joins TRBV7-3 and TRBJ2-1, with 7 bases that match TRBD1. Germline-derived CDR1 and CDR2 are SGHTA and FQGTGA. The CDR3 covers 15 residues. J lost 0 bases, V lost 4 bases, and 3 bases had no gene match. DNA of the CDR3: TGTGCCAGCAGCTACCGACAGGGCTCCTACAATGAGCAGTTCTTC. As protein: CASSYRQGSYNEQFF.

This clonotype was seen once. The chain uses TRBV30 and TRBJ1-2; D is uncertain. This CDR3 is built from 14 residues. Trimming cost V 0 bases and J 0 bases, with 8 bases left between them. Germline assignment: CDR1 GTSNPN and CDR2 SVGIG (reference sequence). Written as DNA, the CDR3 is TGTGCCTGGAGTGTCCACACGGCTAACTATGGCTACACCTTC. It is translated as CAWSVHTANYGYTF.

This clonotype was seen once. This chain uses TRBV20-1 with TRBJ2-1; 10 bases match TRBD1. Germline V gene sequence: CDR1 DFQATT, CDR2 SNEGSKA (reference sequence). CDR3 length: 13 residues. Trimming at V came to 3 bases and at J to 5 bases, leaving 1 base not matched to a gene. CDR3 DNA: TGCAGTGCTAGGGGACAGGGGCACAATGAGCAGTTCTTC. It yields the protein CSARGQGHNEQFF.

J is TRBJ2-3 and V is TRBV18, with TRBD2 identical over 8 bases. The germline CDR1 and CDR2 sequences are KGHSH and LQKENI. The CDR3 covers 14 residues. Unmatched junction bases numbered 7, after V lost 6 bases and J lost 5 bases. CDR3 in amino acids: CASSAGLAGDTQYF. The CDR3 nucleotides read TGTGCCAGCTCGGCGGGCCTAGCGGGAGATACGCAGTATTTT.

This clonotype was detected only once. This chain joins TRBV15 and TRBJ2-2; no clear D. V lost 1 base, J lost 4 bases, and 7 bases lay in between. The CDR3 runs 14 residues. The germline V gene encodes CDR1 LNHNV and CDR2 YYDKDF (reference sequence). CDR3 in amino acids: CATSRVSPTGELFF. The CDR3, as DNA: TGTGCCACCAGCAGAGTTTCACCCACCGGGGAGCTGTTTTTT. The full variable domain, rest sourced from reference TRBV15 and TRBJ2-2, is DAMVIQNPRYQVTQFGKPVTLSCSQTLNHNVMYWYQQKSSQAPKLLFHYYDKDFNNEADTPDNFQSRRPNTSFCFLDIRSPGLGDTAMYLCATSRVSPTGELFFGEGSRLTVL.

The rearrangement uses TRBV5-1 and TRBJ2-5; 13 bases line up with TRBD2. J was trimmed by 2 bases and V by 3 bases; bases with no gene match: 7. Germline CDR1 and CDR2: SGHRS and YFSETQ. The CDR3 loop spans 17 amino acids. CDR3 DNA: TGCGCCAGCAGCTCCACGGGACTAGCGGGGACGCAAGAGACCCAGTACTTC. Encoded protein: CASSSTGLAGTQETQYF.

The V gene is TRBV6-7, the J gene TRBJ2-7, with TRBD2 identical over 9 bases. TRBV6-7 is an open reading frame, and its role is uncertain. Trimming took 9 bases from V and 4 from J; bases not matched to a gene: 7. The CDR3 sequence is 13 residues long. The CDR3 sequence is CARSGTSSYEQYF. Written as DNA, the CDR3 is TGTGCCAGGTCCGGGACTAGCAGTTACGAGCAGTACTTC.

The gene calls are TRBV27 and TRBJ2-4, with D maybe TRBD2 (5 bases). The CDR3 runs to 15 residues. Germline V CDR1 and CDR2: MNHEY, SMNVEV (reference sequence). Trimming removed 6 bases at V and 2 bases at J, with 14 bases between. The CDR3 DNA reads as TGTGCCAGCAGGCCTACATCCGGGACCAAAAACATTCAGTACTTC. As protein: CASRPTSGTKNIQYF.

The V call is TRBV5-1, the J call TRBJ2-2; the D gene is possibly TRBD2 (6 bases). Germline V CDR1 and CDR2: SGHRS, YFSETQ. This CDR3 has 14 residues. The V gene lost 2 bases and the J gene lost 6 bases, with 11 bases spanning the gap. CDR3 sequence reads: CASSFAGPPGELFF. The CDR3 bases are TGCGCCAGCAGCTTCGCGGGACCCCCCGGGGAGCTGTTTTTT.

This chain uses TRBV6-5 with TRBJ2-5, with D maybe TRBD2 (5 bases). CDR1 is MNHEY, CDR2 SVGAGI, per germline. Between the trimmed V and J ends, which lost 2 bases and 0 bases, there was a span of 7 bases. CDR3 length: 14 amino acids. Written as DNA, the CDR3 is TGTGCCAGCAGTTACCCCGGGAACCAAGAGACCCAGTACTTC. Its translation: CASSYPGNQETQYF.

The CDR3 loop reads CASRARTDLMNTEAFF. CDR3 DNA sequence: TGTGCCAGCAGGGCGCGGACAGATCTTATGAACACTGAAGCTTTCTTT. V gene TRBV6-6 combines with J gene TRBJ1-1; maybe TRBD1 (6 bases). Germline CDR1 and CDR2: MNHNY and SVGAGI (reference sequence). The CDR3 covers 16 residues. V was pared by 6 bases and J by 0 bases, with 17 bases between.

The chain combines TRBV5-6 with TRBJ1-2; TRBD1 might be the D (6 bases). V lost 0 bases and J lost 4, with 10 bases in between. There are 14 residues in the CDR3. CDR1 is SGHDT, CDR2 YYEEEE, per germline. Written as DNA, the CDR3 is TGTGCCAGCAGCTTGGTGGGGGCGTCCTATGGCTACACCTTC. Encoded protein: CASSLVGASYGYTF.

This clonotype came up once. The V gene is TRBV3-1, the J gene TRBJ1-1; D is undetermined. The germline gives CDR1 LGHDT, CDR2 YNNKEL (reference sequence). V lost 0 bases, J lost 8 bases, and 10 bases lay in between. The CDR3 has 13 amino acids. The CDR3 loop is CASSQDFQEEAFF. For the CDR3, the DNA is TGTGCCAGCAGCCAAGATTTTCAGGAGGAAGCTTTCTTT. The entire variable domain, with the rest obtained from reference TRBV3-1 and TRBJ1-1, is as follows: DTAVSQTPKYLVTQMGNDKSIKCEQNLGHDTMYWYKQDSKKFLKIMFSYNNKELIINETVPNRFSPKSPDKAHLNLHINSLELGDSAVYFCASSQDFQEEAFFGQGTRLTVV.

The V and J genes are TRBV20-1 and TRBJ1-2; a possible D gene is TRBD1 (5 bases). This CDR3 has 14 amino acids. From germline, CDR1 is DFQATT and CDR2 SNEGSKA (reference sequence). Trimming cost V 5 bases and J 5 bases, with 18 bases left between them. The CDR3: CSAPPSGPMYGYTF. The CDR3 DNA sequence: TGCAGTGCTCCTCCTTCGGGGCCAATGTATGGCTACACCTTC.

The rearrangement links TRBV3-1 to TRBJ1-5; 9 positions match TRBD1. Per germline, CDR1 LGHDT and CDR2 YNNKEL (reference sequence). The CDR3 consists of 15 residues. The J segment lost 5 bases and the V segment lost 2 bases, leaving 4 bases of the junction unmatched. The CDR3: CASSQRGDRDQPQHF. The DNA of the CDR3 is TGTGCCAGCAGCCAAAGGGGGGACAGGGATCAGCCCCAGCATTTT.